One sample yielded the 24 T cell receptor beta chains listed below, sequenced in a study of T-cell memory formation after mild COVID-19. TCRdb re-called the 5' RACE reads through MiXCR, storing one row per CDR3 protein. The sample holds tens of thousands of distinct CDR3 sequences, approximately 15% seen once. Sequenced: PBMCs or a T cell subset sorted from them (not recorded which). The receptor source for this set is a man between 18 and 35 years old who had mild COVID-19 (a few samples of this study predate the infection). Cell type and time point are not known.

The chain uses TRBV7-6 and TRBJ2-2; D is unresolved. The CDR3 is made up of 18 amino acids. Trimming took off 0 bases at V and 4 bases at J, with 18 bases between the two ends. Germline-derived CDR1 and CDR2 are SGHVS and FNYEAQ. CDR3 sequence: CASSLARSQGMGTGELFF. The CDR3 DNA sequence: TGTGCCAGCAGCTTAGCGCGTAGTCAAGGGATGGGCACCGGGGAGCTGTTTTTT.

This clonotype has a handful of counts. J is TRBJ2-1 and V is TRBV12-3 or TRBV12-4; D possibly uses TRBD1 or TRBD2 (5 bases each). V lost 3 bases to trimming and J lost 8 bases, with 11 bases between them. The CDR3 has 13 residues. CDR3 DNA sequence: TGTGCCAGCAGTTTGCTCGGGGCGGATGAGCAGTTCTTC. Amino acids: CASSLLGADEQFF.

This clonotype was counted ten times or more. The rearrangement uses TRBV7-9 and TRBJ2-1, with a tentative D call TRBD1 (5 bases). Germline assignment: CDR1 SEHNR and CDR2 FQNEAQ (reference sequence). The length of the CDR3 is 15 residues. Between the trimmed V and J ends, which lost 3 bases and 3 bases, there was a span of 12 bases. The CDR3 protein is CASSFASGRYNEQFF. The CDR3 nucleotides are TGTGCCAGCAGCTTCGCGTCAGGGCGCTACAATGAGCAGTTCTTC.

The V gene is TRBV12-3 or TRBV12-4, the J gene TRBJ2-7, with 8 bases identical to TRBD2. CDR3 length equals 15 residues. The ends lost 5 bases at V and 5 bases at J; junction bases unmatched: 11. In DNA, the CDR3 is TGTGCCAGCAGTCTGGGGGAGCGGGGGAGGAACGAGCAGTACGTC. Translating it yields CASSLGERGRNEQYV.

This clonotype occurred a few times. The gene calls are TRBV29-1 and TRBJ2-3, with a tentative D call TRBD2 (6 bases). Germline CDR1 is SQVTM and CDR2 is ANQGSEA. CDR3 length: 15 amino acids. Trimming shortened V by 2 bases and J by 2 bases, and 14 bases separated the two germline ends. CDR3 region: CSVENPSVFTDTQYF. In nucleotides, the CDR3 is TGCAGCGTTGAAAATCCTAGCGTCTTCACAGATACGCAGTATTTT.

A few counts support this clonotype. V and J are TRBV28 and TRBJ1-5; tentatively, D is TRBD1 (5 bases). Germline V CDR1 and CDR2: MDHEN, SYDVKM. The V end was cut by 7 bases, the J end by 3 bases, with 19 bases between. The CDR3 extends over 16 amino acids. CDR3: CASTYYRGKVNQPQHF. CDR3 nucleotides: TGTGCCAGCACCTATTATCGGGGGAAGGTCAATCAGCCCCAGCATTTT.

In its sample, this clonotype was seen a few times. The chain employs TRBV6-2 or TRBV6-3 and TRBJ2-2; TRBD2 matches 8 bases. The CDR3 covers 16 residues. Germline values: CDR1 MNHEY, CDR2 SVGEGT. Trimming at V came to 7 bases and at J to 5 bases, leaving 12 bases not matched to a gene. The chain's CDR3 is CASMGLVRSGTGELFF. CDR3 DNA: TGTGCCAGCATGGGACTAGTAAGAAGTGGAACCGGGGAGCTGTTTTTT.

This clonotype was counted only a few times. The V gene is TRBV7-3, the J gene TRBJ2-5; 11 positions agree with TRBD1. The CDR3 totals 15 residues. The germline gives CDR1 SGHTA, CDR2 FQGTGA. Trimming cost V 4 bases and J 4 bases; bases outside gene matches: 5. DNA for the CDR3: TGTGCCAGCAGCTGGACAGGGGGCTCGGGAGAGACCCAGTACTTC. Amino acids: CASSWTGGSGETQYF.

This clonotype turned up a few times. The rearrangement links TRBV4-1 to TRBJ2-7; no clear D. Germline CDR1 reads MGHRA; CDR2 reads YSYEKL. V was shortened by 1 base and J by 3 bases, with 13 bases between the two germline ends. The CDR3 runs 15 residues. CDR3 DNA sequence: TGCGCCAGCAGCCAAGGCGCCGGCGTAGTCTACGAGCAGTACGTC. Protein sequence: CASSQGAGVVYEQYV.

This clonotype showed up many times. J is TRBJ2-1 and V is TRBV20-1; D is tentatively TRBD1 or TRBD2 (6 bases each). V lost 0 bases, J lost 10 bases, and 13 bases lay in between. The length of the CDR3 is 13 residues. CDR1 is DFQATT and CDR2 is SNEGSKA in the germline V gene (reference sequence). In DNA, the CDR3 is TGCAGTGCTAGAGATGTGGGGGGCCGGGAGCAGTTCTTC. Translation: CSARDVGGREQFF.

This clonotype was detected a few times. The chain joins TRBV6-5 to TRBJ1-2, with 8 bases fitting TRBD1. CDR1 is MNHEY, CDR2 SVGAGI, per germline. This CDR3 region has 13 residues. J lost 5 bases, V lost 5 bases, and 4 bases had no gene match. In DNA form, the CDR3 reads TGTGCCAGCAGTAACCGACAGGGGTATGGCTACACCTTC. It yields the protein CASSNRQGYGYTF.

This clonotype was counted between two and nine times. The V and J genes are TRBV6-2 or TRBV6-3 and TRBJ2-1; tentatively, D is TRBD1 (5 bases). The CDR3 is 13 amino acids. Germline-derived CDR1 and CDR2 are MNHEY and SVGEGT. V dropped 2 bases and J dropped 4 bases, with 6 bases sitting between them. The CDR3 DNA follows: TGTGCCAGCAGTTACCCAGGGTACAATGAGCAGTTCTTC. It encodes CASSYPGYNEQFF.

The CDR3 DNA is TGTGCCAGCAGCTCAACCCGGACTAGGTCTTTGGATGAGCAGTTCTTC. Protein: CASSSTRTRSLDEQFF. The chain is built from TRBV7-9 and TRBJ2-1; 7 bases fit TRBD2. The trim removed 4 bases at V and 8 bases at J, leaving 14 bases unmatched. CDR3 size: 16 residues. Germline loops: CDR1 SEHNR, CDR2 FQNEAQ (reference sequence).

The chain recombines TRBV6-5 with TRBJ2-1, with TRBD2 as a possible D gene (5 bases). V gave up 3 bases and J gave up 1 base, with 13 bases separating them. The CDR3 covers 16 residues. Germline lookup yields CDR1 MNHEY and CDR2 SVGAGI. The CDR3 reads CASSYGMTISYNEQFF. CDR3 coding DNA: TGTGCCAGCAGTTATGGGATGACTATTTCCTACAATGAGCAGTTCTTC.

The chain links TRBV7-2 to TRBJ1-4; the D gene is possibly TRBD1 (6 bases). With 4 bases removed from V and 5 bases from J, the gap between germline ends came to 26 bases. This CDR3 comprises 19 residues. CDR1 and CDR2 (germline): SGHTA, FQGNSA. CDR3 nucleotide sequence: TGTGCCAGCAGCTCAAGTTCCACAGGGCTTACCTCAATCAATGAAAAACTGTTTTTT. Encoded protein: CASSSSSTGLTSINEKLFF.

In this sample, this clonotype turned up a few times. V is TRBV15 and J is TRBJ1-6; 7 bases are a match to TRBD1. Germline loops: CDR1 LNHNV, CDR2 YYDKDF (reference sequence). With V trimmed by 5 bases and J by 0 bases, 4 bases remained unmatched. The CDR3 contains 16 residues. The CDR3 bases are TGTGCCACCAGCTGGGACAGAAGCTCCTATAATTCACCCCTCCACTTT. Translation: CATSWDRSSYNSPLHF.

This clonotype occurred a few times. The genes are TRBV5-1 and TRBJ2-5, with 7 bases identical to TRBD2. Trimming cost V 1 base and J 4 bases; bases outside gene matches: 16. The CDR3 totals 18 residues. Germline CDR1 SGHRS, CDR2 YFSETQ. The CDR3 spells CASSLLPGLLKSPETQYF. CDR3 nucleotides: TGCGCCAGCAGCTTGCTTCCGGGACTACTGAAGTCCCCAGAGACCCAGTACTTC.

This clonotype appeared a few times. V and J are TRBV29-1 and TRBJ2-2, with D unclear. Germline V lookup: CDR1 SQVTM, CDR2 ANQGSEA. The germline V and J ends were trimmed by 6 bases and 8 bases, with 10 bases remaining between them. CDR3 length: 11 amino acids. The CDR3 loop is CSVHFRGELFF. The CDR3 nucleotides are TGCAGCGTACACTTCCGGGGGGAGCTGTTTTTT.

The chain is built from TRBV7-9 and TRBJ2-7, with D possibly being TRBD2 (6 bases). The CDR3 has 15 amino acids. The germline V gene encodes CDR1 SEHNR and CDR2 FQNEAQ (reference sequence). V was shortened by 5 bases and J by 6 bases, with 20 bases between the two germline ends. In nucleotides, the CDR3 is TGTGCCAGCAGCAACCCGGGGGATGGAGGGCTCGAGCAGTACTTC. It encodes CASSNPGDGGLEQYF.

In this sample, this clonotype turned up many times. The chain has TRBV7-9 and TRBJ2-1; no reliable D call. Germline loops: CDR1 SEHNR, CDR2 FQNEAQ (reference sequence). This CDR3 spans 14 amino acids. The germline V and J ends were trimmed by 7 bases and 0 bases, with 10 bases remaining between them. CDR3 residues: CASNDLSSYNEQFF. CDR3 DNA: TGTGCCAGCAATGATTTGAGCTCCTACAATGAGCAGTTCTTC.

The table lists this clonotype with a few counts. V gene TRBV29-1 combines with J gene TRBJ2-2, with TRBD2 as a possible D gene (5 bases). The germline V gene encodes CDR1 SQVTM and CDR2 ANQGSEA. V lost 7 bases and J lost 5, with 14 bases in between. The CDR3 has 13 residues. The CDR3 nucleotides read TGCAGCGCCGAGGGAGCGCTTACCGGGGAGCTGTTTTTT. This translates into CSAEGALTGELFF.

The gene calls are TRBV2 and TRBJ1-1; D is unclear. Germline CDR1 reads SNHLY; CDR2 reads FYNNEI. The ends were cut back, 3 bases at V and 8 bases at J, with 10 bases in the middle. The CDR3 sequence is 12 residues long. The CDR3 DNA reads TGTGCCAGCAGTGACCTTCTGCAGGAAGCTTTCTTT. Protein sequence: CASSDLLQEAFF.

The chain couples TRBV24-1 to TRBJ2-3; possibly TRBD1 for D (6 bases). This CDR3 comprises 13 residues. The germline V gene has CDR1 KGHDR and CDR2 SFDVKD. V was shortened by 9 bases and J by 6 bases, with 15 bases between the two germline ends. In DNA, the CDR3 is TGTGCCACCCGAGCAGGGGAATCGGATACGCAGTATTTT. Translating it yields CATRAGESDTQYF.

The genes are TRBV5-1 and TRBJ1-1; D might be TRBD1 (5 bases). Germline CDR1 and CDR2: SGHRS and YFSETQ. V lost 0 bases, J lost 1 base, and 7 bases lay in between. The CDR3 contains 14 residues. The CDR3 sequence is CASSLAGPNTEAFF. CDR3 nucleotides: TGCGCCAGCAGCTTGGCGGGGCCGAACACTGAAGCTTTCTTT.